This record looks at one TCR beta chain sequence and its context. The antigen is undetermined. The entry originates in a study of vaccination and CD4 T cells after COVID-19. Cultured CD4+ T-cell DNA underwent Oncomine TCR Beta short-read sequencing. After culture, CD4+ T cells served as the source for genomic DNA extraction. TCRdb re-called the PCR reads with MiXCR, one entry per CDR3 protein. The data hold 6,900 or so distinct CDR3 sequences, with around 33% observed a single time. As for treatment: roughly ten-day PBMC culture with coronavirus spike peptide pools or control peptides (ViraFEST assay). The unexposed donor provided CD4+ T cells, which were taken before the COVID-19 pandemic (2011-2018). The probes, which were SARS-CoV-2 S/N and four cold-coronavirus spikes, were applied to unexposed-donor CD4+ T cells, cells permitting. The ends were cut back, 4 bases at V and 11 bases at J, with 16 bases in the middle. This CDR3 has 13 residues. Germline V gives CDR1 KGHDR, CDR2 SFDVKD.

The TCR was taken from a human donor in good health. Specimen: CD4+ T cells from blood, cultured in vitro. The chain is built from TRBV24-1 and TRBJ1-1, with a tentative D call TRBD1 (5 bases). The chain's CDR3 is CATSDPGTFGAFF. CDR3 sequence (DNA): TGTGCCACCAGTGACCCTGGGACGTTCGGGGCTTTCTTT.